These T cell receptor beta chains were read from a single sample in a study of cytomegalovirus exposure and HLA in healthy donors. Data came from immunoSEQ multiplex PCR; TCRdb stores just in-frame clones and leaves some out. In the table there are approximately 90,000 clones, about 8% of which are singletons. The specimen was PBMCs. The receptors stem from a man aged 50 to 59 in good health and CMV-seronegative. Each CDR3 is given with its conserved first and last residue. A D gene is named only where the DNA matches it firmly. Clone size is shown for a subset of rows, as once, few, many or a class of expanded clone.

v_call: TRBV5-6; d_call: -; j_call: TRBJ1-2; clone_size: -; cdr3_nt: TGTGCCAGCAGCTACCCGGGACACAACTCCAGTGGCTACACCTTC; cdr3_aa: CASSYPGHNSSGYTF
v_call: TRBV29-1; d_call: TRBD1; j_call: TRBJ1-1; clone_size: -; cdr3_nt: TGCAGCGTTGATAATCAGGGGGGTTACGGCACTGAAGCTTTCTTT; cdr3_aa: CSVDNQGGYGTEAFF
v_call: TRBV19; d_call: TRBD2; j_call: TRBJ2-7; clone_size: -; cdr3_nt: TGTGCCAGTAGTATCAGCGGGGGGAGCTCCTACGAGCAGTACTTC; cdr3_aa: CASSISGGSSYEQYF
v_call: TRBV9; d_call: TRBD2; j_call: TRBJ2-3; clone_size: few; cdr3_nt: TGTGCCAGCAGCCCTGAAATAGCGGGAGTCGGACTAGATACGCAGTATTTT; cdr3_aa: CASSPEIAGVGLDTQYF
v_call: TRBV30; d_call: TRBD1; j_call: TRBJ1-4; clone_size: -; cdr3_nt: TGTGCCTGGAGTGACAGGGGGCGGCAAAATGAAAAACTGTTTTTT; cdr3_aa: CAWSDRGRQNEKLFF
v_call: TRBV4-3; d_call: TRBD1; j_call: TRBJ1-4; clone_size: few; cdr3_nt: TGCGCCAGCAGCCAAAGACAGGGGTTGAAGAGTAATGAAAAACTGTTTTTT; cdr3_aa: CASSQRQGLKSNEKLFF
v_call: TRBV7-2; d_call: -; j_call: TRBJ2-3; clone_size: -; cdr3_nt: TGTGCCAGCAGGCCCATAGAGGCGGGGAGCACAGATACGCAGTATTTT; cdr3_aa: CASRPIEAGSTDTQYF
v_call: TRBV6-5; d_call: -; j_call: TRBJ2-7; clone_size: -; cdr3_nt: TGTGCCAGCAGTTACTCAGCTAGTTTCACCTACGAGCAGTACTTC; cdr3_aa: CASSYSASFTYEQYF
v_call: TRBV5-1; d_call: -; j_call: TRBJ1-1; clone_size: few; cdr3_nt: TGCGCCAGCAGAGTGGGGGCCCCGTCCGCCAACACTGAAGCTTTCTTT; cdr3_aa: CASRVGAPSANTEAFF
v_call: TRBV5-1; d_call: -; j_call: TRBJ1-1; clone_size: -; cdr3_nt: TGCGCCAGCAGCTTTCGGGGGGGCACTGAAGCTTTCTTT; cdr3_aa: CASSFRGGTEAFF
v_call: TRBV19; d_call: -; j_call: TRBJ1-1; clone_size: -; cdr3_nt: TGTGCCAGTAGTGTACCGGTGAACCTGAACACTGAAGCTTTCTTT; cdr3_aa: CASSVPVNLNTEAFF
v_call: TRBV25-1; d_call: TRBD1; j_call: TRBJ1-2; clone_size: -; cdr3_nt: TGTGCCAGCTGCTGGGGGACAGGGAACTATGGCTACACCTTC; cdr3_aa: CASCWGTGNYGYTF
v_call: TRBV5-8; d_call: TRBD1; j_call: TRBJ1-5; clone_size: -; cdr3_nt: TGTGCCAGCAGCTTCCTCCGGGACAGGGGGTCCGGGAATCAGCCCCAGCATTTT; cdr3_aa: CASSFLRDRGSGNQPQHF
v_call: TRBV7-2; d_call: -; j_call: TRBJ1-6; clone_size: few; cdr3_nt: TGTGCCAGCAGCACGAGCGGGGCGGTCGGTTCACCCCTCCACTTT; cdr3_aa: CASSTSGAVGSPLHF
v_call: TRBV15; d_call: TRBD1; j_call: TRBJ1-4; clone_size: few; cdr3_nt: TGTGCCACCAGCAGAGATGGAGGGACAGGGTCTGAAAAACTGTTTTTT; cdr3_aa: CATSRDGGTGSEKLFF
v_call: TRBV7-9; d_call: TRBD2; j_call: TRBJ2-1; clone_size: -; cdr3_nt: TGTGCCAGCAGCTTAGCCGCGGGAGAGATCAATGAGCAGTTCTTC; cdr3_aa: CASSLAAGEINEQFF
v_call: TRBV28; d_call: TRBD1; j_call: TRBJ2-1; clone_size: few; cdr3_nt: TGTGCCAGCAGTTTATCGGGACAGGGACCCTACAATGAGCAGTTCTTC; cdr3_aa: CASSLSGQGPYNEQFF
v_call: TRBV10-3; d_call: TRBD1; j_call: TRBJ1-5; clone_size: few; cdr3_nt: TGTGCCATCTCCCAGGACAGGGCTCAGCCCCAGCATTTT; cdr3_aa: CAISQDRAQPQHF
v_call: TRBV28; d_call: TRBD2; j_call: TRBJ2-5; clone_size: -; cdr3_nt: TGTGCCAGCAGTTTAGGATCTAGCGGGAGGGCAAAAGAGACCCAGTACTTC; cdr3_aa: CASSLGSSGRAKETQYF
v_call: TRBV28; d_call: TRBD1; j_call: TRBJ2-4; clone_size: -; cdr3_nt: TGTGCCAGCAGTTCGCGGGGACAGGGGGCCGGCAACATTCAGTACTTC; cdr3_aa: CASSSRGQGAGNIQYF
v_call: TRBV29-1; d_call: TRBD1; j_call: TRBJ1-3; clone_size: -; cdr3_nt: TGCAGCGCAACAGGGGTTGGAAACACCATATATTTT; cdr3_aa: CSATGVGNTIYF
v_call: TRBV11-3; d_call: -; j_call: TRBJ2-1; clone_size: -; cdr3_nt: TGTGCCAGCAGCTCCCGGGAAACTTACTACAATGAGCAGTTCTTC; cdr3_aa: CASSSRETYYNEQFF
v_call: TRBV6-1; d_call: -; j_call: TRBJ1-3; clone_size: few; cdr3_nt: TGTGCCAGCAGTACCCAAGGGAGCTCTGGAAACACCATATATTTT; cdr3_aa: CASSTQGSSGNTIYF
v_call: TRBV11-2; d_call: TRBD2; j_call: TRBJ2-1; clone_size: -; cdr3_nt: TGTGCCAGCAGCTTAGATTTAGCGGGGGCTAGTAAGTTCTTC; cdr3_aa: CASSLDLAGASKFF
v_call: TRBV5-4; d_call: TRBD1; j_call: TRBJ2-7; clone_size: few; cdr3_nt: TGTGCCAGCAGCTGGACAGGGTCCTACGAGCAGTACTTC; cdr3_aa: CASSWTGSYEQYF
v_call: TRBV7-2; d_call: TRBD2; j_call: TRBJ2-5; clone_size: -; cdr3_nt: TGTGCCAGCAGCTTGACTAGCGGGGGGGCGGGGACCCAGTACTTC; cdr3_aa: CASSLTSGGAGTQYF
v_call: TRBV27; d_call: TRBD1; j_call: TRBJ1-6; clone_size: few; cdr3_nt: TGTGCCAGCTCAGGACAGGGGGACCGCACTTCACCCCTCCACTTT; cdr3_aa: CASSGQGDRTSPLHF
v_call: TRBV5-1; d_call: TRBD1; j_call: TRBJ2-5; clone_size: -; cdr3_nt: TGCGCCAGCAGCTTGGGGGACAGAACGCAAGAGACCCAGTACTTC; cdr3_aa: CASSLGDRTQETQYF
v_call: TRBV5-5; d_call: TRBD1; j_call: TRBJ1-3; clone_size: -; cdr3_nt: TGTGCCAGCAGCAGGATCCCTAGGGGGCTCTCCTCTGGAAACACCATATATTTT; cdr3_aa: CASSRIPRGLSSGNTIYF
v_call: TRBV5-1; d_call: TRBD2; j_call: TRBJ2-7; clone_size: -; cdr3_nt: TGCGCCAGCAGCTTGCCTGGGACTACCGACGCCGAGCAGTACTTC; cdr3_aa: CASSLPGTTDAEQYF
v_call: TRBV2; d_call: -; j_call: TRBJ2-2; clone_size: medium-sized; cdr3_nt: TGTGCCAGCAGTGTAAGAGACACCGGGGAGCTGTTTTTT; cdr3_aa: CASSVRDTGELFF
v_call: TRBV28; d_call: TRBD1; j_call: TRBJ1-2; clone_size: -; cdr3_nt: TGTGCCAGCAGTCAGGGGGATAGCTATGGCTACACCTTC; cdr3_aa: CASSQGDSYGYTF
v_call: TRBV15; d_call: TRBD2; j_call: TRBJ2-2; clone_size: few; cdr3_nt: TGTGCCACCAGCAGGGATAGCGGGGGGTCCGGGGAGCTGTTTTTT; cdr3_aa: CATSRDSGGSGELFF
v_call: TRBV2; d_call: TRBD1; j_call: TRBJ1-2; clone_size: few; cdr3_nt: TGTGCCAGTAGGGGGCTCAACAACTATGGCTACTCCTTC; cdr3_aa: CASRGLNNYGYSF
v_call: TRBV19; d_call: TRBD2; j_call: TRBJ2-7; clone_size: -; cdr3_nt: TGTGCCAGTAGTATAAGGCCTAGCGGGATATTCAACGAGCAGTACTTC; cdr3_aa: CASSIRPSGIFNEQYF
v_call: TRBV4-1; d_call: TRBD2; j_call: TRBJ2-1; clone_size: -; cdr3_nt: TGCGCCAGCAGCCAAGGGAGGGGCGGGAGGGCCTCCGGTGAGCAGTTCTTC; cdr3_aa: CASSQGRGGRASGEQFF
v_call: TRBV28; d_call: TRBD1; j_call: TRBJ2-7; clone_size: few; cdr3_nt: TGTGCCAGCAGCACGCCCGGGACAGGGCTCCACGAGCAGTACTTC; cdr3_aa: CASSTPGTGLHEQYF
v_call: TRBV4-1; d_call: -; j_call: TRBJ1-5; clone_size: -; cdr3_nt: TGCGCCAGCAGCCAAGATCGGGGGTCAGGACAGCCCCAGCATTTT; cdr3_aa: CASSQDRGSGQPQHF
v_call: TRBV28; d_call: TRBD1; j_call: TRBJ2-5; clone_size: few; cdr3_nt: TGTGCCAGCAGTGCCCAAGACAGGGGCCAAGAGACCCAGTACTTC; cdr3_aa: CASSAQDRGQETQYF
v_call: TRBV29-1; d_call: TRBD2; j_call: TRBJ2-7; clone_size: -; cdr3_nt: TGCAGCGTTGGCCTAGCGGGGACCCCCTACGAGCAGTACTTC; cdr3_aa: CSVGLAGTPYEQYF
v_call: TRBV21-1; d_call: -; j_call: TRBJ2-1; clone_size: -; cdr3_nt: TGTGCCAGCAGCAAAGGAGCGGGAGGTCCTCTCTCCTACAATGAGCAGTTCTTC; cdr3_aa: CASSKGAGGPLSYNEQFF
v_call: TRBV6-6; d_call: -; j_call: TRBJ1-1; clone_size: -; cdr3_nt: TGTGCCAGCAGCTCCGGGACGGGGGGTGGTCGGGCTGAAGCTTTCTTT; cdr3_aa: CASSSGTGGGRAEAFF
v_call: TRBV6-9; d_call: -; j_call: TRBJ2-5; clone_size: few; cdr3_nt: TGTGCCAGCAGTTCCAGGGGCGGGGAGACCCAGTACTTC; cdr3_aa: CASSSRGGETQYF
v_call: TRBV28; d_call: TRBD1; j_call: TRBJ1-2; clone_size: few; cdr3_nt: TGTGCCAGCAGTTTACGTTCGGACAGGGGGCTTAGTAACTATGGCTACACCTTC; cdr3_aa: CASSLRSDRGLSNYGYTF
v_call: TRBV2; d_call: TRBD1; j_call: TRBJ1-3; clone_size: few; cdr3_nt: TGTGCCAGCAGAGGGGACAGCTCTGGAAACACCATATATTTT; cdr3_aa: CASRGDSSGNTIYF
v_call: TRBV5-5; d_call: -; j_call: TRBJ1-1; clone_size: few; cdr3_nt: TGTGCCAGCACCCTCGGGGGGGGTGAGAACACTGAAGCTTTCTTT; cdr3_aa: CASTLGGGENTEAFF
v_call: TRBV5-1; d_call: TRBD2; j_call: TRBJ2-5; clone_size: -; cdr3_nt: TGCGCCAGCAGCGCGCGGGGGACGGGCCAAGAGACCCAGTACTTC; cdr3_aa: CASSARGTGQETQYF
v_call: TRBV14; d_call: -; j_call: TRBJ2-1; clone_size: -; cdr3_nt: TGTGCCAGCAGCCAAGGGGGGGTTTACAATGAGCAGTTCTTC; cdr3_aa: CASSQGGVYNEQFF
v_call: TRBV25-1; d_call: TRBD1; j_call: TRBJ2-5; clone_size: few; cdr3_nt: TGTGCCAGCAGTCCGCCCGGGACAGGGGGTGAGACCCAGTACTTC; cdr3_aa: CASSPPGTGGETQYF
v_call: TRBV5-1; d_call: TRBD1; j_call: TRBJ1-2; clone_size: few; cdr3_nt: TGCGCCAGCAGCTTGGACGAGGGGGCGCGAGGCTACACCTTC; cdr3_aa: CASSLDEGARGYTF
v_call: TRBV4-1; d_call: -; j_call: TRBJ2-7; clone_size: -; cdr3_nt: TGCGCCAGCAGCCAAGGATCTAGCGCGCAAGGGTACGAGCAGTACTTC; cdr3_aa: CASSQGSSAQGYEQYF
v_call: TRBV9; d_call: TRBD2; j_call: TRBJ2-3; clone_size: few; cdr3_nt: TGTGCCAGCAGCGCACGACTAGCGGGGGACACAGATACGCAGTATTTT; cdr3_aa: CASSARLAGDTDTQYF
v_call: TRBV7-3; d_call: -; j_call: TRBJ2-3; clone_size: few; cdr3_nt: TGTGCCAGCAGCTCAGTACAGGGCACAGATACGCAGTATTTT; cdr3_aa: CASSSVQGTDTQYF